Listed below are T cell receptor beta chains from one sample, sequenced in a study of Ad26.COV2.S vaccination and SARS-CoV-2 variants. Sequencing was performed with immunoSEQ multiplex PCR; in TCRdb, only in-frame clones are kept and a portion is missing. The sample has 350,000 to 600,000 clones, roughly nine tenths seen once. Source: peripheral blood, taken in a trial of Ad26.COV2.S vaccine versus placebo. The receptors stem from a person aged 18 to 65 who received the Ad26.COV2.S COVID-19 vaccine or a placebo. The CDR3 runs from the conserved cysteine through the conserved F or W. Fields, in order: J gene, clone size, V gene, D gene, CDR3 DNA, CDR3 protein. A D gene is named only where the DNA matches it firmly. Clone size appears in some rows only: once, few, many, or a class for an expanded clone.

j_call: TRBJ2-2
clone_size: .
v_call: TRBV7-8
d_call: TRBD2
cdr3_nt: TGTGCCAGCAGCTTCTTAGCGGGGGGCACCGGGGAGCTGTTTTTT
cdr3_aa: CASSFLAGGTGELFF

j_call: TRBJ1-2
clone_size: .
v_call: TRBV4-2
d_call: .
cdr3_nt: TGTGCCAGCAGCCAAGAGTTTAGCGGTAACTATGGCTACACCTTC
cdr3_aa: CASSQEFSGNYGYTF

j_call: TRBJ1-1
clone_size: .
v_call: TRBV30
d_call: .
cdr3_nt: TGTGCCAGTTCAGGTAGACGCGAAGCTTTCTTT
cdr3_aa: CASSGRREAFF

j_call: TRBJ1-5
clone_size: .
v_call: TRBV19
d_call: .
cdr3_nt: TGTGCCAGTAGTTGGGGGGTCAATCAGCCCCAGCATTTT
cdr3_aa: CASSWGVNQPQHF

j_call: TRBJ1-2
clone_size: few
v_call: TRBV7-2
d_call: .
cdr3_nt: TGTGCCAGCAGCCCTAATACAGGGCTGGGCGGCTACACCTTC
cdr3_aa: CASSPNTGLGGYTF

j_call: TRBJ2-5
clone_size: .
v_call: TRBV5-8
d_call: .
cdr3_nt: TGTGCCAGCAGCTGGGACACAAGCCAAGAGACCCAGTACTTC
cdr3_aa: CASSWDTSQETQYF

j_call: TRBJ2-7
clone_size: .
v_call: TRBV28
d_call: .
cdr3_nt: TGTGCCAGCTCTGACGCCCATTTCTCCGAGCAGTACTTC
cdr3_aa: CASSDAHFSEQYF

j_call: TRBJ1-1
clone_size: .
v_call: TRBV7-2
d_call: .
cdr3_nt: TGTGCCAGCAGCTGGACCGAGTGGGTGAGGACGGAAGCTTTCTTT
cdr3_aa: CASSWTEWVRTEAFF

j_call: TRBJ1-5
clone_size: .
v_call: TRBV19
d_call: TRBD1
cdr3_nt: TGTGCCAGTACCCCCCGGGACAGGGGTAGCAATCAGCCCCAGCATTTT
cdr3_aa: CASTPRDRGSNQPQHF

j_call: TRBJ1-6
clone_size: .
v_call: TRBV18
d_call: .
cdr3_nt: TGTGCCAGCTCCTTCGACCGAGATTCACCCCTCCACTTT
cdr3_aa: CASSFDRDSPLHF

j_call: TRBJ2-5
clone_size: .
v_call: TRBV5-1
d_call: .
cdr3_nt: TGCGCCAGCAGCTTGGCCTCGGCCGACTCAGAGACCCAGTACTTC
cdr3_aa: CASSLASADSETQYF

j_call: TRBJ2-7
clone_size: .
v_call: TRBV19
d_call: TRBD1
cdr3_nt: TGTGCCAGTAGTGCCCGACAGGGATCCTACGAGCAGTACTTC
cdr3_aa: CASSARQGSYEQYF

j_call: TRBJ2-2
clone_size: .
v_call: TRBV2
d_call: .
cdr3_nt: TGTGCCAGCAGTGTTGGACGGGAAAGGGAGCTGTTTTTT
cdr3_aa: CASSVGRERELFF

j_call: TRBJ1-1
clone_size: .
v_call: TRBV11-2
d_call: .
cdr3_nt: TGTGCCAGCAGCCTTGGGGTGAACACTGAAGCTTTCTTT
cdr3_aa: CASSLGVNTEAFF

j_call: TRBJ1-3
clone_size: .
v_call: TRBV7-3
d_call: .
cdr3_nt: TGTGCCAGCAGCCCTGATCGTGGAAACACCATATATTTT
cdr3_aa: CASSPDRGNTIYF

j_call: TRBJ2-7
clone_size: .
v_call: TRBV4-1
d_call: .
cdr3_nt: TGCGCCAGCAGCCAAGTCTCGGGACCTGCATCCTACGAGCAGTACTTC
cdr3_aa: CASSQVSGPASYEQYF

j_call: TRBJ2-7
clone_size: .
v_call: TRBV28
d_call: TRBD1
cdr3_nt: TGTGCCAGCAGTTTTTTCCCCGGCGGACAGGGCTTATACGAGCAGTACTTC
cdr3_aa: CASSFFPGGQGLYEQYF

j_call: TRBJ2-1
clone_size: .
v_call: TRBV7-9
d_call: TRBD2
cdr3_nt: TGTGCCAGCAGCTTAGTAGTAGCGGGGGGCTACAATGAGCAGTTCTTC
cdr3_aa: CASSLVVAGGYNEQFF

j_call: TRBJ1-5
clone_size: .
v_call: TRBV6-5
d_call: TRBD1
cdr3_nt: TGTGCCACCAAGGACAGGGAGAATCAGCCCCAGCATTTT
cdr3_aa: CATKDRENQPQHF

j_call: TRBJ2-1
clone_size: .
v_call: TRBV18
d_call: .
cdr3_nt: TGTGCCAGCTCACCTGCTAGCCTCTACAATGAGCAGTTCTTC
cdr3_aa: CASSPASLYNEQFF

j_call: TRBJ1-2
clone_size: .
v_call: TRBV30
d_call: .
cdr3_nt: TGTGCCTGTGGGACGGAGTATGGCTACACCTTC
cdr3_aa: CACGTEYGYTF

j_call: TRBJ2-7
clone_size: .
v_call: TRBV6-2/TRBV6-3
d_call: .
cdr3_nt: TGTGCCAGCAGTAACCGACTAAACTCCTACGAGCAGTACTTC
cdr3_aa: CASSNRLNSYEQYF

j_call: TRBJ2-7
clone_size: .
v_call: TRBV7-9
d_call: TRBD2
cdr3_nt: TGTGCCAGCAGTCTGTTGGGACTAGCCTACGAGCAGTACTTC
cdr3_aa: CASSLLGLAYEQYF

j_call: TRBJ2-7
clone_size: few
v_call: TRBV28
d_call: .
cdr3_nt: TGTGCCAGCAGTTTGGGCGCCGGGGGCCCCAACGGGCAGTACTTC
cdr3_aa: CASSLGAGGPNGQYF

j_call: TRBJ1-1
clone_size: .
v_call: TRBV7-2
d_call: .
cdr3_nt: TGTGCCAGCAGCTTAGTGCGTACCCGGAGAACTGAAGCTTTCTTT
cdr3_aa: CASSLVRTRRTEAFF

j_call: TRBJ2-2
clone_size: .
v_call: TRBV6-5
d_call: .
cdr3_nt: TGTGCCAGCAGCCGAATGACAGGATCCGGGGAGCTGTTTTTT
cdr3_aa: CASSRMTGSGELFF

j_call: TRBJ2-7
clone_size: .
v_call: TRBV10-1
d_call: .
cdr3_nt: TGCGCCAGCACCCCAAGGGGCGCCTACGAGCAGTACTTC
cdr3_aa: CASTPRGAYEQYF

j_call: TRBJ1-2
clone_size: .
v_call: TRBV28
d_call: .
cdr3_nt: TGTGCCAGCAGCCCTCATGGACGGTCCGTGCATGGCTACACCTTC
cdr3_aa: CASSPHGRSVHGYTF

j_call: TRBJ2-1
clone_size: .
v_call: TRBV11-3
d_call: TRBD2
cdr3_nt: TGTGCCAGCAGCCCCAATCGACGCGGGAGCTCCTACAATGAGCAGTTCTTC
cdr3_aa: CASSPNRRGSSYNEQFF

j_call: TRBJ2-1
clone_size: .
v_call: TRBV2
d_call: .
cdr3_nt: TGTGCCAGCAGGGGGGGGCAGGGATCGGGCAATGAGCAGTTCTTC
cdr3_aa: CASRGGQGSGNEQFF

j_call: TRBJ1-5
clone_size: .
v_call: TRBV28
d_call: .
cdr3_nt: TGTGCCAGCAGTTCAGGTTCTGGCAATCAGCCCCAGCATTTT
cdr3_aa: CASSSGSGNQPQHF

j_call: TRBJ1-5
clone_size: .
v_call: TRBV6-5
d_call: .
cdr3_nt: TGTGCCAGCAGTCCTGACAGAAATCAGCCCCAGCATTTT
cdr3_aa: CASSPDRNQPQHF

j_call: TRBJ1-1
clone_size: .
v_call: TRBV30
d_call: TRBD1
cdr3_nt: TGTGCCTGGAGTCCCCGGACAGGATTAGCTTTCTTT
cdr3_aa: CAWSPRTGLAFF

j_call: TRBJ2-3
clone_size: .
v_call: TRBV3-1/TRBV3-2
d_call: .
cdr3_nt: TGTGCCAGCAGCCAAGTTCTCGGAACAGATACGCAGTATTTT
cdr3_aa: CASSQVLGTDTQYF

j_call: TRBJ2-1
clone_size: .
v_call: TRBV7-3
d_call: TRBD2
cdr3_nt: TGTGCCAGCAGCTTAACGGGTAGCGGGGGGCATGAGCAGTTCTTC
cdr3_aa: CASSLTGSGGHEQFF

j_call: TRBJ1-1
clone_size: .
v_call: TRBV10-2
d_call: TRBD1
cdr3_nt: TGCGCCGCGGGGACAGGGCCCACTGAAGCTTTCTTT
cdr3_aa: CAAGTGPTEAFF

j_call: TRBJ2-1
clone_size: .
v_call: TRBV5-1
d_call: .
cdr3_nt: TGCGCCAGCAGGGCGGACTATTCCTACAATGAGCAGTTCTTC
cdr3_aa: CASRADYSYNEQFF

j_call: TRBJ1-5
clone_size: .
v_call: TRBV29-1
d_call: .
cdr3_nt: TGCAGCGTTGCCCGGGACAGCAATCAGCCCCAGCATTTT
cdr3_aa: CSVARDSNQPQHF

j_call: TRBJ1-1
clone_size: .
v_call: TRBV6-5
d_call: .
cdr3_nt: TGTGCCAGCAGTTACTCGAGGGGACTTGAAGCTTTCTTT
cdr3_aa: CASSYSRGLEAFF

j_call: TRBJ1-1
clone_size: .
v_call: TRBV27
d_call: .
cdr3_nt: TGTGCCAGCAGTCCGGGACGGATGAACACTGAAGCTTTCTTT
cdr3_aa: CASSPGRMNTEAFF

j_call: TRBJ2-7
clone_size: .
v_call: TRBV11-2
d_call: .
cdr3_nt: TGTGCCAGCAGCTTAGAGCGGCCCTCGGACGAGCAGTACTTC
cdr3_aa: CASSLERPSDEQYF

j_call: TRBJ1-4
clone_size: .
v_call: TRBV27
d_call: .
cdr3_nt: TGTGCCAGCAGTGGGGCTAATGAAAAACTGTTTTTT
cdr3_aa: CASSGANEKLFF

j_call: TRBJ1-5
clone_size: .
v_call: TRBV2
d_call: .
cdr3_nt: TGTGCCAGCAGTGAGGCCAGGACTAGCAATCAGCCCCAGCATTTT
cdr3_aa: CASSEARTSNQPQHF

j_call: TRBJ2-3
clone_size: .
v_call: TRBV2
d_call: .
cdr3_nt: TGTGCCAGCAGTAGTTTTAGCACAGATACGCAGTATTTT
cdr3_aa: CASSSFSTDTQYF

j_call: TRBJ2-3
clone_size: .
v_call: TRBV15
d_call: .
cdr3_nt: TGTGCCACCAGCAGAGATCGGTTTGGCAGGGGAAGCACAGATACGCAGTATTTT
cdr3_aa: CATSRDRFGRGSTDTQYF